This T cell receptor (beta chain) was identified during a study of T cell repertoires in cytomegalovirus infection (dated by TCRdb to between 2018 and 2021). For the wider study: Donor HLA type was relevant to the analysis, because carriage of CMV infection together with the matching HLA type was indicated by public TCR beta signatures. General findings and caveats noted by the study authors: The ex vivo response was dominated by HLA-C-restricted CMV-specific TCR beta clonotypes, and the single most frequent clonotype in two of eight donors was supplied by these HLA-C-restricted clonotypes. Carriers of CMV infection plus the relevant HLA type were discriminated by the cumulative frequency of public TCR beta family members in the study cohort and in an independent approximately 360-donor cohort.

There are many counts of this clonotype. The antigen this receptor binds is unknown. No clone much larger than this one lies a single base away; base qualities are absent. At the junction V is shortened by 4 bases and J by 10 bases, with 11 bases in between. Per the germline V gene, SGHTA is the CDR1 and FQGNSA is the CDR2. The CDR3 contains 12 residues, cysteine and phenylalanine counted. The read is trimmed to its CDR3 DNA, 36 bases read in frame from base 1. Sequencer: Illumina HiSeq 1500. TCRdb reran the public reads through fastp at Q25 and MiXCR, keeping productive beta chains. Entries are consolidated by CDR3 protein sequence, retaining the most common genes and DNA. This sample comprises around 740,000 distinct CDR3 sequences, under 40% of them detected only once. The top ten constitute around 2.8% of the sample.

Material: PBMCs. Recombination connected TRBV7-2 to TRBJ2-1, with the D gene too uncertain to name. This sequence originates from a human donor in good health (CMV status not recorded). Some clones in this sample may be carry-over from other donors' samples. The CDR3 corresponds to CASSSIPSEQFF. The bases read TGTGCCAGCAGCTCGATCCCCTCCGAGCAGTTCTTC.